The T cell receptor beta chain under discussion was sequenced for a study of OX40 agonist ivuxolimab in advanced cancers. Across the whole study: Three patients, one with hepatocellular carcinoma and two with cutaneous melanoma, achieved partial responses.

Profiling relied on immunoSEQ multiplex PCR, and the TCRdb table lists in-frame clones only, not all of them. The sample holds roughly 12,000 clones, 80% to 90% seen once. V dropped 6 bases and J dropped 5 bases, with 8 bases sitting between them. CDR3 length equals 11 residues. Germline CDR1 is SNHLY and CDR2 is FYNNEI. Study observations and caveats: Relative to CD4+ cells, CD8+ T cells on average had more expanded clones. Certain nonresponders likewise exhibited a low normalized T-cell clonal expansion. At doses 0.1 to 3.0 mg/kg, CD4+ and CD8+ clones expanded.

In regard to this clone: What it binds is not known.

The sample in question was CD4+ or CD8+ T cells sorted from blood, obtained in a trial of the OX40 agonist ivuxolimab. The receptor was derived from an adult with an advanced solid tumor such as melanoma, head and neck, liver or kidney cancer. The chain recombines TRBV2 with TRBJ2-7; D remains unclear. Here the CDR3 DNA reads TGTGCCAGCAGCGTGGGCGACGAGCAGTACTTC. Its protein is CASSVGDEQYF.